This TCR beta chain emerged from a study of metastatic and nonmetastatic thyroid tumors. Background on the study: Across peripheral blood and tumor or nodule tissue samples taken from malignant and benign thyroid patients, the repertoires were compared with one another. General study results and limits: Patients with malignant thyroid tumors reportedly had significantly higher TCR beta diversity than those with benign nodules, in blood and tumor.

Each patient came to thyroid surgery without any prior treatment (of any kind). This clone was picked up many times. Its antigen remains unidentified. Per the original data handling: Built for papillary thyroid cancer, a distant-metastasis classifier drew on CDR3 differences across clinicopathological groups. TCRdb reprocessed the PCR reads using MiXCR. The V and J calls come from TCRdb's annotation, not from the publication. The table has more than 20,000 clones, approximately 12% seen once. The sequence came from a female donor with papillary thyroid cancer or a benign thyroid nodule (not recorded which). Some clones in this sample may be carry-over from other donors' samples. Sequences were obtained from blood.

CDR3 loop: CASSLAGPQETQYF. In nucleotides, the CDR3 is TGCGCCAGCAGTCTAGCGGGCCCCCAAGAGACCCAGTACTTC. The chain uses TRBV5-1 and TRBJ2-5; the match to TRBD2 covers 8 bases. The CDR3 contains 14 residues. J gave up 1 base and V 5 bases, and 4 bases lay outside the gene matches. Germline CDR1 and CDR2: SGHRS and YFSETQ.